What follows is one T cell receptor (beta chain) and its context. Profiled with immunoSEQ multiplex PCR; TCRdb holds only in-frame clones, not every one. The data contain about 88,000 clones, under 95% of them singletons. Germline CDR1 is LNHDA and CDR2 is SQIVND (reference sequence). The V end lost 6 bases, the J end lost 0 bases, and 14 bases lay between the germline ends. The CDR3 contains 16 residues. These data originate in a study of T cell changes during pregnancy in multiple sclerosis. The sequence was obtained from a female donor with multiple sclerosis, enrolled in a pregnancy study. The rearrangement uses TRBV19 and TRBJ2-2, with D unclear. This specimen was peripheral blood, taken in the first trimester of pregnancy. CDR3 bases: TGTGCCAGTAGACCCTACGGCGGATCGAACACCGGGGAGCTGTTTTTT. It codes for CASRPYGGSNTGELFF.